Following are 32 T cell receptor beta chains from one sample sequenced in a study of human T cells and chemical hapten exposure. One entry per CDR3 protein, called by TCRdb with MiXCR from the RACE reads. The sample yields about 260,000 distinct CDR3 sequences, approximately 8.6% seen once. The time point denotes: pre-sensitization, week 0. Treatment indicated: therapeutic diphenylcyclopropenone sensitization with weekly scalp DPC. The sample was whole blood, taken in connection with sensitization to the hapten diphenylcyclopropenone (DPC). The origin of the receptors is a woman in her thirties or forties with alopecia areata. Some clones in this sample may be carry-over from other donors' samples.

This clonotype was observed at least ten times. This rearrangement joins TRBV10-3 to TRBJ2-1; 10 nucleotides agree with TRBD2. The CDR3 covers 17 residues. After removal of 0 bases from V and 3 bases from J, the junction contained 5 bases not matched to a gene. Germline-derived CDR1 and CDR2 are ENHRY and SYGVKD. CDR3 protein: CAISESLLAGLYNEQFF. In nucleotides, the CDR3 is TGTGCCATCAGTGAGTCATTACTAGCGGGACTCTACAATGAGCAGTTCTTC.

The V call is TRBV27, the J call TRBJ1-1; D is unclear. V was cut by 4 bases and J by 2 bases, with 17 bases left in between. From germline, CDR1 is MNHEY and CDR2 SMNVEV (reference sequence). The length of the CDR3 is 16 residues. The CDR3 region is CASSWSFLRRNTEAFF. The CDR3, as DNA: TGTGCCAGCAGTTGGTCATTTCTACGGCGAAACACTGAAGCTTTCTTT.

The table lists this clonotype with a few counts. The chain combines TRBV6-6 with TRBJ2-2, with 10 bases aligning to TRBD2. The CDR3 is made up of 15 amino acids. Unmatched junction bases numbered 3, after V lost 4 bases and J lost 4 bases. Germline CDR1 and CDR2: MNHNY and SVGAGI (reference sequence). CDR3 region: CASSFRLAGTGELFF. DNA for the CDR3: TGTGCCAGCAGTTTCAGACTAGCGGGCACCGGGGAGCTGTTTTTT.

Only a few counts were recorded for this clonotype. J is TRBJ2-1 and V is TRBV4-3, with 12 nucleotides matching TRBD2. The CDR3 has 16 amino acids. V lost 4 bases and J lost 5; bases outside the gene matches: 6. Germline V gives CDR1 LGHNA, CDR2 YSLEER. The DNA of the CDR3 is TGCGCCAGCAGCCGCCTGACTAGCGGGAGAGACAATGAGCAGTTCTTC. It specifies CASSRLTSGRDNEQFF.

V gene TRBV6-2 or TRBV6-3 combines with J gene TRBJ2-7, with D possibly matching TRBD1 (6 bases). This CDR3 is built from 15 residues. V was cut by 5 bases and J by 2 bases, with 16 bases left in between. Per germline, CDR1 MNHEY and CDR2 SVGEGT. The CDR3 is CASSPGQSPTYEQYF. CDR3 DNA: TGTGCCAGCAGTCCCGGACAGTCACCCACCTACGAGCAGTACTTC.

This chain connects TRBV29-1 to TRBJ2-2; 7 positions agree with TRBD1. After removal of 3 bases from V and 1 base from J, the junction contained 2 bases not matched to a gene. The CDR3 extends over 14 amino acids. Germline V CDR1 and CDR2: SQVTM, ANQGSEA. CDR3 residues: CSVDRGMNTGELFF. Written as DNA, the CDR3 is TGCAGCGTTGACAGGGGGATGAACACCGGGGAGCTGTTTTTT.

The V call is TRBV21-1, the J call TRBJ2-1; the table's D call, TRBD2, has no DNA check behind it. TRBV21-1 is a pseudogene locus. This CDR3 has 18 amino acids. Here the CDR3 reads CASSKLGPGTSGSYEQFF. CDR3 nucleotides: TGTGCCAGCAGCAAATTGGGTCCTGGGACTAGCGGGAGCTATGAGCAGTTCTTC.

This clonotype was detected ten times or more. Given the absence of the conserved phenylalanine or tryptophan at the CDR3 end, a read error is likely. Because the CDR3's place on the DNA is in doubt, the DNA is left out and the CDR3 is given as listed by TCRdb. This chain links TRBV28 with TRBJ1-1; no DNA check was done on the table's D call, TRBD1. CDR1 MDHEN and CDR2 SYDVKM come from the germline V gene. The CDR3 is 12 amino acids long, termini counted. The CDR3 sequence is CASSFKGAGSFC.

The table lists this clonotype with many counts. Germline is not matched at one junction end, which may reflect a read error. V is TRBV7-7 and J is TRBJ2-5, with 12 positions matching TRBD2. This CDR3 comprises 16 residues. CDR1 SSHAT and CDR2 FNYEAQ come from the germline V gene (reference sequence). In DNA, the CDR3 is TGTGCTAGCAGCTTAGGTCTAGCGGGAGGGCCAGAGACCCAGTACTTC. This codes for CASSLGLAGGPETQYF.

This clonotype was observed a few times. The chain recombines TRBV7-9 with TRBJ2-1; TRBD1 might be the D (5 bases). From germline, CDR1 is SEHNR and CDR2 FQNEAQ (reference sequence). There are 14 residues in the CDR3. Trimming pared 8 bases from V and 5 bases from J, leaving 16 bases between. CDR3 sequence (DNA): TGTGCCAGCCGCCCAGGACAACTGAACAATGAGCAGTTCTTC. Translating it yields CASRPGQLNNEQFF.

This clonotype showed up just a few times. The chain joins TRBV18 to TRBJ2-7; the match to TRBD1 covers 7 bases. Germline V gene data show CDR1 as KGHSH and CDR2 as LQKENI. V lost 3 bases and J lost 3; bases outside the gene matches: 5. The CDR3 contains 14 residues. The CDR3 DNA reads as TGTGCCAGCTCACCGGGGAACAGGGGCTACGAGCAGTACTTC. It encodes CASSPGNRGYEQYF.

This clonotype was counted many times. This chain joins TRBV12-3 or TRBV12-4 and TRBJ2-7; D unclear. Trimming left V 5 bases short and J 0 bases short, with 8 bases between. The CDR3 has 13 amino acids. CDR3 residues: CASSPRSSYEQYF. CDR3 in DNA: TGTGCCAGCAGTCCCAGGAGCTCCTACGAGCAGTACTTC.

The chain uses TRBV27 and TRBJ2-7; D ambiguous. The germline V gene has CDR1 MNHEY and CDR2 SMNVEV (reference sequence). The V gene lost 5 bases and the J gene lost 6 bases, with 20 bases spanning the gap. The CDR3 totals 15 residues. CDR3 nucleotide sequence: TGTGCCAGCAGTGACATAGAGGCCCCTTTCACCGAGCAGTACTTC. Translating gives CASSDIEAPFTEQYF.

The chain is built from TRBV25-1 and TRBJ2-7, with D perhaps TRBD1 or TRBD2 (5 bases each). V was cut by 4 bases and J by 2 bases, with 12 bases left in between. This CDR3 is built from 14 residues. Germline V gene lookup returns CDR1 MGHDK and CDR2 SYGVNS. Here the CDR3 reads CASSGYRDPYEQYF. DNA of the CDR3: TGTGCCAGCAGTGGCTACCGGGACCCCTACGAGCAGTACTTC.

The J gene is TRBJ2-1, the V gene TRBV28; D uncertain. Trimming cost V 5 bases and J 3 bases, with 5 bases left between them. Germline CDR1 is MDHEN and CDR2 is SYDVKM. CDR3 size: 12 residues. DNA of the CDR3: TGTGCCAGCAGTAGGAACTACAATGAGCAGTTCTTC. Translation gives CASSRNYNEQFF.

This clonotype has ten or more counts. CDR3 coding DNA: TGTGCCAGCAGCTTAGGCCCCCACGCTGAAGCTTTCTTT. It is translated as CASSLGPHAEAFF. This chain connects TRBV7-2 to TRBJ1-1; D not certain. V was cut by 1 base and J by 6 bases, with 9 bases left in between. The germline CDR1 and CDR2 sequences are SGHTA and FQGNSA. The CDR3 runs to 13 residues.

This clonotype has more than one count but fewer than ten. The V gene is TRBV4-1, the J gene TRBJ1-4; D is unclear. The CDR3 has 15 amino acids. Between the trimmed V and J ends, which lost 4 bases and 2 bases, there was a span of 11 bases. CDR1 is MGHRA, CDR2 YSYEKL, per germline. The CDR3 sequence: CASSPPPGTNEKLFF. Here the CDR3 DNA reads TGCGCCAGCAGCCCCCCCCCAGGCACTAATGAAAAACTGTTTTTT.

The chain uses TRBV20-1 and TRBJ2-7, with 10 bases matching TRBD2. The CDR3 is 14 amino acids. J was trimmed by 2 bases and V by 6 bases; bases with no gene match: 7. From germline, CDR1 is DFQATT and CDR2 SNEGSKA (reference sequence). CDR3 region: CSAAMGLAPYEQYF. DNA of the CDR3: TGCAGTGCAGCGATGGGACTAGCGCCCTACGAGCAGTACTTC.

The chain carries TRBV29-1 and TRBJ1-1; D not resolved. Germline V gives CDR1 SQVTM, CDR2 ANQGSEA. V was trimmed by 7 bases and J by 4 bases, leaving 13 bases between them. The length of the CDR3 is 12 residues. CDR3 bases: TGCAGCGCCTGCAAGCTAGGCACTGAAGCTTTCTTT. Encoded protein: CSACKLGTEAFF.

There are many counts of this clonotype. V gene TRBV28 combines with J gene TRBJ1-1, with D unresolved. The germline CDR1 and CDR2 sequences are MDHEN and SYDVKM. V was pared by 11 bases and J by 2 bases, with 18 bases between. The CDR3 is made up of 14 amino acids. In DNA form, the CDR3 reads TGTGCCGGAAGAAAAGACCGACTTAACACTGAAGCTTTCTTT. Protein product: CAGRKDRLNTEAFF.

This clonotype was counted a few times. V usage is TRBV29-1 and J usage is TRBJ2-4, with 11 positions matching TRBD2. Germline loops: CDR1 SQVTM, CDR2 ANQGSEA. V dropped 6 bases and J dropped 6; count of bases not matched to a gene: 7. The CDR3 is 14 amino acids. CDR3: CSVDLAGGPNIQYF. The DNA for the CDR3 is TGCAGCGTCGACTTAGCGGGAGGGCCAAACATTCAGTACTTC.

This clonotype was seen only a few times. CDR3 sequence (DNA): TGCAGTGCTAGAGATCGTGACAGACATTCTCCCTACGAGCAGTACTTC. Translation gives CSARDRDRHSPYEQYF. The J gene is TRBJ2-7, the V gene TRBV20-1, with TRBD1 as a possible D gene (5 bases). Trimming took 0 bases from V and 2 from J, leaving 17 bases between them. The CDR3 consists of 16 residues. CDR1 DFQATT and CDR2 SNEGSKA come from the germline V gene (reference sequence).

This clonotype has more than one count but fewer than ten. Here the CDR3 reads CASSSATRTGVYEQYF. Here the CDR3 DNA reads TGTGCCAGCAGTTCCGCTACTCGGACAGGGGTGTACGAGCAGTACTTC. The V gene is TRBV28, the J gene TRBJ2-7, with 9 positions matching TRBD1. CDR1 MDHEN and CDR2 SYDVKM come from the germline V gene. The CDR3 consists of 16 residues. After removal of 4 bases from V and 4 bases from J, the junction contained 11 bases not matched to a gene.

This clonotype has a handful of counts. V and J are TRBV29-1 and TRBJ1-3, with no clear D. CDR3 size: 12 residues. Deletions cut 4 bases from V and 7 bases from J, with 11 bases between. Germline CDR1 reads SQVTM; CDR2 reads ANQGSEA. CDR3 loop: CSVVSASNTIYF. Written as DNA, the CDR3 is TGCAGCGTTGTATCGGCATCTAACACCATATATTTT.

The V gene is TRBV29-1, the J gene TRBJ2-7; D gene ambiguous. The CDR3 is made up of 12 amino acids. Germline lookup yields CDR1 SQVTM and CDR2 ANQGSEA. The ends were cut back, 3 bases at V and 5 bases at J, with 11 bases in the middle. In nucleotides, the CDR3 is TGCAGCGTTGAGGAGCGAGACAACGAGCAGTACTTC. This sequence encodes CSVEERDNEQYF.

The chain uses TRBV10-2 and TRBJ1-3; 10 bases are a match to TRBD1. Germline CDR1 is WSHSY and CDR2 is SAAADI. The CDR3 is 15 amino acids. J was trimmed by 4 bases and V by 5 bases; bases with no gene match: 5. The CDR3 coding sequence is TGCGCCAGCAGTCGGACAGGGGGACCCGGAAACACCATATATTTT. Protein: CASSRTGGPGNTIYF.

The CDR3 DNA reads TGTGCCAGCAGCTTAGTTGGCGGGGGGACGTATGGGACCCAGTACTTC. Protein: CASSLVGGGTYGTQYF. J is TRBJ2-5 and V is TRBV7-2; 8 bases are a match to TRBD2. This CDR3 comprises 16 residues. The J segment lost 7 bases and the V segment lost 1 base, leaving 11 bases of the junction unmatched. CDR1 and CDR2 from the germline V gene are SGHTA and FQGNSA.

The chain carries TRBV5-1 and TRBJ2-1; no clear D gene. V was pared by 7 bases and J by 0 bases, with 8 bases between. Per the germline V gene, CDR1 is SGHRS and CDR2 is YFSETQ. The CDR3 has 13 residues. The CDR3 region is CASYSDSYNEQFF. Written as DNA, the CDR3 is TGCGCCAGCTATTCCGACTCCTACAATGAGCAGTTCTTC.

This chain uses TRBV6-6 with TRBJ2-7; D remains ambiguous. CDR3 length: 15 residues. Looked up from germline, CDR1 is MNHNY and CDR2 is SVGAGI (reference sequence). Trimming took 0 bases from V and 5 from J, leaving 14 bases between them. The CDR3 protein is CASSYSRLGNDEQYF. In DNA form, the CDR3 reads TGTGCCAGCAGTTACTCGAGGCTGGGGAACGACGAGCAGTACTTC.

A few counts support this clonotype. The V and J genes are TRBV2 and TRBJ2-2, with 8 bases matching TRBD1. Unmatched junction bases numbered 4, after V lost 8 bases and J lost 5 bases. The CDR3 contains 13 residues. Per germline, CDR1 SNHLY and CDR2 FYNNEI. CDR3 DNA sequence: TGTGCCAGCGGGCAGGGGGCGACCGGGGAGCTGTTTTTT. Translating it yields CASGQGATGELFF. Using reference TRBV2 and TRBJ2-2 for the parts outside the CDR3, the full variable domain is EPEVTQTPSHQVTQMGQEVILRCVPISNHLYFYWYRQILGQKVEFLVSFYNNEISEKSEIFDDQFSVERPDGSNFTLKIRSTKLEDSAMYFCASGQGATGELFFGEGSRLTVL.

The V gene is TRBV5-1, the J gene TRBJ2-7, with 9 bases identical to TRBD1. The ends lost 0 bases at V and 0 bases at J; junction bases unmatched: 1. There are 15 residues in the CDR3. From germline, CDR1 is SGHRS and CDR2 YFSETQ. CDR3 coding DNA: TGCGCCAGCAGCTTGGGGGACAGGGCCTCCTACGAGCAGTACTTC. Translating gives CASSLGDRASYEQYF.

This clonotype was seen at least ten times. The chain is built from TRBV12-3 or TRBV12-4 and TRBJ1-1; D is ambiguous. Trimming took 3 bases from V and 14 from J, leaving 13 bases between them. This CDR3 has 11 amino acids. The DNA for the CDR3 is TGTGCCAGCAGTTTTTTGGGGAAAGGATTCTTT. Its protein is CASSFLGKGFF.